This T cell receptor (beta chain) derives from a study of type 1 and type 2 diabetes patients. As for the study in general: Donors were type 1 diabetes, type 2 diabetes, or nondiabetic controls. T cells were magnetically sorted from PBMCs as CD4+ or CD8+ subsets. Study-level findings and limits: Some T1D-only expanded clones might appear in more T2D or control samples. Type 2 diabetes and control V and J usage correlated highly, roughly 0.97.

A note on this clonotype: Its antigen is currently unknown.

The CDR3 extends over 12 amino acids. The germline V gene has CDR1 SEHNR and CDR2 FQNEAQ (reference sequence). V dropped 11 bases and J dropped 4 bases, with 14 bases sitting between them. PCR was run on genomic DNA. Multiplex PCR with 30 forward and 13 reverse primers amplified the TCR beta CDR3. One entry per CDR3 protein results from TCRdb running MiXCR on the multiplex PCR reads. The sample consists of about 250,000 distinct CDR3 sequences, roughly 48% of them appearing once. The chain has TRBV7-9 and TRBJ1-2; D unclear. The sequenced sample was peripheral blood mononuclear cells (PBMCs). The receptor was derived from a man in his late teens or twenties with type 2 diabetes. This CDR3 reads CASEQIFYGYTF. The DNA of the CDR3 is TGTGCCTCCGAACAGATATTCTATGGCTACACCTTC.